What follows are 28 T cell receptor beta chains derived from one specimen sequenced in a study of PD-L1 blockade in urothelial cancer. Here immunoSEQ multiplex PCR was the method, and the copy in TCRdb shows in-frame clones only, minus some. Among roughly 63,000 clones listed, roughly 76% were seen once. Noted time point: pretreatment peripheral blood. The sample consisted of PBMCs, taken around atezolizumab (anti-PD-L1) treatment. The receptor set was obtained from a man aged 70 or older with urothelial cancer.

The gene calls are TRBV5-6 and TRBJ1-2; TRBD1 matches at 8 bases. The CDR3 is 15 amino acids. Trimming took 5 bases from V and 4 from J; bases not matched to a gene: 10. Germline V gene lookup returns CDR1 SGHDT and CDR2 YYEEEE. CDR3: CASRTRAGGSYGYTF. The DNA for the CDR3 is TGTGCCAGCAGGACACGGGCAGGGGGCTCCTATGGCTACACCTTC.

The genes are TRBV29-1 and TRBJ2-3; 8 positions agree with TRBD1. The CDR3 contains 15 residues. CDR1 is SQVTM, CDR2 ANQGSEA, per germline. V gave up 6 bases and J gave up 2 bases; unmatched junction bases: 10. CDR3 in amino acids: CSVAQGAGYTDTQYF. The CDR3 DNA is TGCAGCGTAGCTCAGGGGGCTGGATACACAGATACGCAGTATTTT.

The rearrangement uses TRBV9 and TRBJ2-1, with D possibly being TRBD2 (6 bases). The ends were cut back, 4 bases at V and 0 bases at J, with 11 bases in the middle. The V gene's germline CDR1 is SGDLS and CDR2 YYNGEE. CDR3 length: 15 residues. The CDR3 DNA reads TGTGCCAGCAGCTTAGCGGCTAGCTCCTACAATGAGCAGTTCTTC. Amino acids: CASSLAASSYNEQFF.

The V and J genes are TRBV30 and TRBJ2-7; TRBD1 is a possible D gene (6 bases). CDR1 is GTSNPN, CDR2 SVGIG, per germline (reference sequence). This CDR3 spans 15 amino acids. Trimming pared 3 bases from V and 2 bases from J, leaving 17 bases between. The CDR3: CAWRSEAEGAYEQYF. In DNA, the CDR3 is TGTGCCTGGAGATCCGAGGCCGAGGGGGCCTACGAGCAGTACTTC. The variable domain in full, completed from reference TRBV30 and TRBJ2-7, reads SQTIHQWPATLVQPVGSPLSLECTVEGTSNPNLYWYRQAAGRGLQLLFYSVGIGQISSEVPQNLSASRPQDRQFILSSKKLLLSDSGFYLCAWRSEAEGAYEQYFGPGTRLTVT.

The chain couples TRBV5-1 to TRBJ1-6; D gene uncertain. Germline CDR1 reads SGHRS; CDR2 reads YFSETQ. V lost 1 base and J 2 bases, leaving 4 bases between the germline ends. The CDR3 loop spans 14 amino acids. Here the CDR3 reads CASSLRAYNSPLHF. In nucleotides, the CDR3 is TGCGCCAGCAGCTTGCGGGCCTATAATTCACCCCTCCACTTT.

The chain couples TRBV7-2 to TRBJ1-1; a possible D gene is TRBD1 (6 bases). The CDR3 is 14 residues long. The V end lost 4 bases, the J end lost 3 bases, and 12 bases lay between the germline ends. CDR1 SGHTA and CDR2 FQGNSA come from the germline V gene. In DNA form, the CDR3 reads TGTGCCAGCAGCTCCAGCAGGGGCTACACTGAAGCTTTCTTT. This sequence encodes CASSSSRGYTEAFF.

V is TRBV29-1 and J is TRBJ1-1; TRBD1 aligns across 7 bases. Germline CDR1 reads SQVTM; CDR2 reads ANQGSEA. CDR3 size: 12 residues. Trimming removed 6 bases from V and 8 bases from J; junction bases left unmatched: 9. The chain's CDR3 is CSVDNRGQEAFF. The DNA of the CDR3 is TGCAGCGTCGACAACAGGGGACAAGAAGCTTTCTTT.

The chain uses TRBV6-6 and TRBJ1-1, with D hard to call. Germline V CDR1 and CDR2: MNHNY, SVGAGI (reference sequence). The CDR3 has 12 amino acids. With 5 bases removed from V and 3 bases from J, the gap between germline ends came to 7 bases. The CDR3 loop is CASSKGDTEAFF. Here the CDR3 DNA reads TGTGCCAGCAGTAAGGGAGACACTGAAGCTTTCTTT.

This clone was detected once. This chain uses TRBV5-1 with TRBJ1-1, with a possible D match to TRBD1 (5 bases). Germline V gives CDR1 SGHRS, CDR2 YFSETQ. The CDR3 totals 14 residues. Trimming shortened V by 2 bases and J by 2 bases, and 10 bases separated the two germline ends. This chain's CDR3 is CASSFNRRNTEAFF. The CDR3 DNA is TGCGCCAGCAGCTTTAACAGGAGAAACACTGAAGCTTTCTTT.

The chain recombines TRBV5-1 with TRBJ2-2, with TRBD2 matching over 12 bases. J was trimmed by 5 bases and V by 4 bases; bases with no gene match: 0. Germline-derived CDR1 and CDR2 are SGHRS and YFSETQ. The CDR3 loop spans 14 amino acids. The CDR3 protein is CASSGTSGTGELFF. The CDR3 nucleotides are TGCGCCAGCAGCGGGACTAGCGGGACCGGGGAGCTGTTTTTT.

The chain is built from TRBV29-1 and TRBJ2-7; 9 bases are shared with TRBD1. The CDR3 contains 12 residues. Looked up from germline, CDR1 is SQVTM and CDR2 is ANQGSEA. The V gene end was trimmed by 7 bases and the J gene end by 6 bases; junction bases not matched to a gene: 7. The DNA of the CDR3 is TGCAGCGCCACTCCGACAGGGGGCGAGCAGTACTTC. Its translation is CSATPTGGEQYF.

The chain has TRBV2 and TRBJ2-1, with TRBD1 matching 8 bases. The V gene end was trimmed by 6 bases and the J gene end by 2 bases; junction bases not matched to a gene: 6. The CDR3 totals 15 residues. Germline assignment: CDR1 SNHLY and CDR2 FYNNEI. In nucleotides, the CDR3 is TGTGCCAGCAGGGAGAGACAGGGGACCTACAATGAGCAGTTCTTC. It specifies CASRERQGTYNEQFF.

The chain employs TRBV7-3 and TRBJ2-2; possibly TRBD1 for D (5 bases). This CDR3 has 15 residues. Per germline, CDR1 SGHTA and CDR2 FQGTGA. V was clipped by 5 bases and J by 3 bases, with 13 bases between them. The DNA for the CDR3 is TGTGCCAGCAGCAGCCAGGGTTCAGACACCGGGGAGCTGTTTTTT. Amino acids: CASSSQGSDTGELFF.

The rearrangement joins TRBV7-9 to TRBJ2-2; 10 bases align to TRBD2. The ends lost 5 bases at V and 5 bases at J; junction bases unmatched: 8. The CDR3 spans 16 residues. Germline CDR1 reads SEHNR; CDR2 reads FQNEAQ (reference sequence). The CDR3 coding sequence is TGTGCCAGCAGCCCTTGGACTAGCGGTAGGACCGGGGAGCTGTTTTTT. This encodes CASSPWTSGRTGELFF.

V usage is TRBV5-4 and J usage is TRBJ2-5; 8 nucleotides match TRBD1. CDR3 length: 16 residues. Trimming cost V 4 bases and J 1 base; bases outside gene matches: 9. CDR1 and CDR2 from the germline V gene are SGHNT and YYREEE (reference sequence). This CDR3 reads CASSSTKDRVQETQYF. The CDR3 DNA sequence: TGTGCCAGCAGCAGTACTAAGGACAGGGTCCAAGAGACCCAGTACTTC.

The V and J genes are TRBV11-2 and TRBJ2-3, with 8 bases aligning to TRBD2. The trim removed 4 bases at V and 4 bases at J, leaving 13 bases unmatched. The CDR3 loop spans 17 amino acids. Germline V CDR1 and CDR2: SGHAT, FQNNGV. Written as DNA, the CDR3 is TGTGCCAGCAGCTGGAGAAACCGGGGGGGCGGGTCAGATACGCAGTATTTT. This translates into CASSWRNRGGGSDTQYF. The whole variable domain, remainder taken from reference TRBV11-2 and TRBJ2-3, is EAGVAQSPRYKIIEKRQSVAFWCNPISGHATLYWYQQILGQGPKLLIQFQNNGVVDDSQLPKDRFSAERLKGVDSTLKIQPAKLEDSAVYLCASSWRNRGGGSDTQYFGPGTRLTVL.

This clone was seen many times. The chain uses TRBV13 and TRBJ1-1; D possibly corresponds to TRBD1 (5 bases). Germline loops: CDR1 PRHDT, CDR2 FYEKMQ (reference sequence). The CDR3 is made up of 14 amino acids. V lost 7 bases and J 1 base, leaving 13 bases between the germline ends. CDR3 region: CASTTDSKNTEAFF. The CDR3, as DNA: TGTGCCAGCACCACCGACAGTAAGAACACTGAAGCTTTCTTT.

The chain links TRBV10-2 to TRBJ2-3; D possibly corresponds to TRBD2 (6 bases). Deletions cut 5 bases from V and 4 bases from J, with 10 bases between. This CDR3 spans 13 amino acids. Germline assignment: CDR1 WSHSY and CDR2 SAAADI. CDR3 protein: CASSRGSPDTQYF. For the CDR3, the DNA is TGCGCCAGCAGTCGGGGGAGCCCAGATACGCAGTATTTT.

V gene TRBV9 combines with J gene TRBJ1-3; D remains ambiguous. The CDR3 runs 14 residues. With 3 bases removed from V and 1 base from J, the gap between germline ends came to 8 bases. Germline CDR1 is SGDLS and CDR2 is YYNGEE. The CDR3 here is CASSATNSGNTIYF. CDR3 bases: TGTGCCAGCAGCGCAACTAATTCTGGAAACACCATATATTTT.

There are many counts of this clone. This sequence joins TRBV11-3 and TRBJ2-5, with TRBD2 matching 8 bases. The CDR3 loop spans 15 amino acids. Germline lookup yields CDR1 SGHNT and CDR2 YENEEA. V lost 3 bases, J lost 4 bases, and 7 bases stayed unmatched. The CDR3 bases are TGTGCCAGCAGCTTCCGAACGGCGGGGGGAGAGACCCAGTACTTC. This translates into CASSFRTAGGETQYF.

The J gene is TRBJ2-2, the V gene TRBV7-6; 12 nucleotides line up with TRBD2. Germline assignment: CDR1 SGHVS and CDR2 FNYEAQ. The junction had 9 bases not matched to a gene; V was cut back by 6 bases and J by 7 bases. The CDR3 totals 16 residues. CDR3 region: CASSSLAGGPGGELFF. The CDR3 DNA reads as TGTGCCAGCAGTTCCCTAGCGGGGGGGCCTGGCGGGGAGCTGTTTTTT.

This chain uses TRBV6-5 with TRBJ2-5; 7 bases map to TRBD1. This CDR3 is 15 amino acids long. Germline V gene sequence: CDR1 MNHEY, CDR2 SVGAGI. V shed 5 bases, J shed 2 bases, and the junction held 8 bases outside the gene matches. CDR3 in DNA: TGTGCCAGCAGTCGCGCCGGGACAGAGCAAGAGACCCAGTACTTC. It encodes CASSRAGTEQETQYF.

The DNA of the CDR3 is TGTGCCAGCAGCTTAGACAGGGTGAACACTGAAGCTTTCTTT. It codes for CASSLDRVNTEAFF. The gene calls are TRBV11-3 and TRBJ1-1; TRBD1 is a possible D gene (5 bases). V shed 0 bases and J shed 0 bases, with 5 bases lying between them. The CDR3 totals 14 residues. Germline lookup yields CDR1 SGHNT and CDR2 YENEEA.

This chain uses TRBV7-9 with TRBJ2-7, with D possibly matching TRBD1 (6 bases). Germline loops: CDR1 SEHNR, CDR2 FQNEAQ (reference sequence). V was shortened by 5 bases and J by 1 base, with 12 bases between the two germline ends. CDR3 length: 14 residues. The CDR3 DNA reads TGTGCCAGCAGCCCCCGGGACAAATCCTACGAGCAGTACTTC. This gives the protein CASSPRDKSYEQYF.

This chain joins TRBV2 and TRBJ1-5; TRBD1 might be the D (5 bases). There are 13 residues in the CDR3. Germline V CDR1 and CDR2: SNHLY, FYNNEI. V lost 6 bases to trimming and J lost 3 bases, with 9 bases between them. The CDR3 DNA is TGTGCCAGCAGGGGGGGGGTCAATCAGCCCCAGCATTTT. Translated: CASRGGVNQPQHF.

A single count supports this clone. V and J are TRBV28 and TRBJ2-1; 8 bases are a match to TRBD1. Germline lookup yields CDR1 MDHEN and CDR2 SYDVKM. With 1 base clipped from V and 9 bases from J, the junction kept 11 bases outside the gene matches. The CDR3 runs 16 residues. The CDR3 is CASSLSTGAAWGEQFF. The DNA of the CDR3 is TGTGCCAGCAGTTTATCGACAGGGGCTGCTTGGGGTGAGCAGTTCTTC.

This clone was counted a single time. The V gene is TRBV5-1, the J gene TRBJ2-5, with D unclear. V lost 0 bases and J 1 base, leaving 10 bases between the germline ends. Germline V lookup: CDR1 SGHRS, CDR2 YFSETQ. The CDR3 is made up of 15 amino acids. CDR3 loop: CASSLDSPPQETQYF. In DNA form, the CDR3 reads TGCGCCAGCAGCTTGGACAGCCCCCCCCAAGAGACCCAGTACTTC.

This chain links TRBV4-1 with TRBJ1-1; D remains unclear. The length of the CDR3 is 15 residues. Trimming took 0 bases from V and 2 from J, leaving 10 bases between them. CDR1 is MGHRA, CDR2 YSYEKL, per germline. CDR3 DNA: TGCGCCAGCAGCCAAGATCTAAACAGAAACACTGAAGCTTTCTTT. This gives the protein CASSQDLNRNTEAFF.